This T cell receptor beta chain was captured in a study of blood T cell dynamics during melanoma immunotherapy (dated by TCRdb to about 2020). Some background on the complete study: All patients had metastatic melanoma and were given first-line pembrolizumab or nivolumab plus ipilimumab as standard of care in the United Kingdom. To identify early correlates of response, the study profiled peripheral T cell receptor repertoires in patients with metastatic melanoma before and after one cycle of checkpoint inhibitor therapy. The training cohort was made up of consecutive patients, while a further independent group of patients from the same centre was pooled to form an external validation set.

Note on this clone: Its antigen remains unidentified. A junction boundary mismatches the germline segment, possibly from a read error.

For every bulk PBMC sample, a fixed 350 ng of DNA was loaded. TCR beta CDR3 sequences were amplified from genomic DNA with the immunoSEQ TCRb Assay kit following manufacturer instructions. The KAPA Library Quantification Kit for Illumina platforms was used to quantify the pooled libraries by qPCR. Pooled libraries were clustered at roughly 0.6-1.1 pM and sequenced on an Illumina NextSeq 500. As for how the authors treated the data: Analysis of the TCR data relied on immunoSEQ ANALYZER and the R LymphoSeq package. A rearrangement efficiency score was calculated as productive divided by the sum of productive and non-productive CDR3 sequences. Clonality was measured with the Gini coefficient and diversity with the Renyi index at alpha=1, and both measures were compared pairwise between timepoints within each patient. In LymphoSeq, clonal relatedness was computed using an edit distance of 3, and repertoire similarity was computed using the Bhattacharyya coefficient. Linear discriminant analysis on week-3 changes in clonality and diversity was built with the R MASS and caret packages to classify response. TCRdb took over this immuneACCESS table, retaining in-frame rearrangements with V and J assigned. Such tables are incomplete; in checked studies, under half of the missing clones stem from an unresolved V gene, and the remainder is unexplained. The V and J calls and clone size come from that table; D and trimming were worked out from the DNA. The sample yields about 8,500 clones; roughly 86% were counted once. The ten largest clones represent approximately 1.2% of the sample.

The CDR3 spans 13 residues, from the cysteine through the phenylalanine. The CDR3 DNA has 39 bases and is translated from base 1. Based on the germline V gene, the CDR1 and CDR2 sequences are MGHDK and SYGVNS. This specimen's time point label, per the study, means: pre-treatment baseline. Blood samples were taken at two points: before treatment (T0) and at week 3 (W3), which came after the first cycle of checkpoint blockade. Except for a couple of patients with rapid clinical progression, response was assessed 12 weeks after the first infusion by RECIST 1.1; disease control meant complete response, partial response or stable disease. Patients with prior systemic cancer treatment, concomitant immunosuppressant therapy or synchronous other active malignancies were excluded. Both bulk PBMC and plasma cell-free DNA were sequenced for TCR beta so that circulating cells and T cell turnover could be tracked. Lymphoprep and SepMate tubes were used to isolate PBMC from blood, and red cell lysis was then performed. QIAamp DNA Blood Mini kits were used to extract DNA from PBMC and sorted T cell subsets.

General findings and caveats noted by the study authors: Whether the T cell clones driving repertoire changes were melanoma-specific or reflected general immune activation could not be determined in the study. Unlike progressors, patients who went on to achieve disease control showed a bifurcated reorganization of the PBMC repertoire at W3, with either increased clonality or increased diversity. The relatively small sample size was recognized as a factor that could limit how well the results generalize.

The V gene is TRBV25-1 and the J gene is TRBJ2-3; the D gene is tentatively TRBD1 or TRBD2, each matching 5 bases. The receptor was derived from a human donor with melanoma. The sample consisted of blood, taken from a patient treated with checkpoint blockade. The CDR3 region: CAGRVPGADTQYF. Read as DNA, the sequence is TGTGCCGGCAGGGTCCCCGGGGCAGATACGCAGTATTTT.